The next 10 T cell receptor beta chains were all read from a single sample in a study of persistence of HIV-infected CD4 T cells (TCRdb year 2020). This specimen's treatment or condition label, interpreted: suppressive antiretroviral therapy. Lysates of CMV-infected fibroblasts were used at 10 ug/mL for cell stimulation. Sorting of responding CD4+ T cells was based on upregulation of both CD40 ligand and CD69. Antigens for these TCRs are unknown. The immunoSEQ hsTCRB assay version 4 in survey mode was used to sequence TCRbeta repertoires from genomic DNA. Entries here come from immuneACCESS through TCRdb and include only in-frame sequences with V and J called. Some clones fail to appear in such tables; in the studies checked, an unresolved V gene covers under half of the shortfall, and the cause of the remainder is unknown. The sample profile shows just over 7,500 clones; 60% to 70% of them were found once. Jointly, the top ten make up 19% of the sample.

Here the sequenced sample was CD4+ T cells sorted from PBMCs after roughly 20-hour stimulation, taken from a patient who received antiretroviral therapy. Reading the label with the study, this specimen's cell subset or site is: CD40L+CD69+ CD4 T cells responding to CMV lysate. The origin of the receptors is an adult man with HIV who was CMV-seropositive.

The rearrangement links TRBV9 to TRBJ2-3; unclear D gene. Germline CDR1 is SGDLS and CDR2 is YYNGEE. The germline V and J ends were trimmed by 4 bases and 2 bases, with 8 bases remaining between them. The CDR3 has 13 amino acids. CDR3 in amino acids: CASSLGPTDTQYF. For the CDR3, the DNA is TGTGCCAGCAGCCTAGGACCCACAGATACGCAGTATTTT.

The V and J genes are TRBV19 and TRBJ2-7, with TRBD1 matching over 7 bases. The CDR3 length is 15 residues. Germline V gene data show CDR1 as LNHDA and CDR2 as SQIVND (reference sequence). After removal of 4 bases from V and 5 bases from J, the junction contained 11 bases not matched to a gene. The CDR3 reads CASSRSTGSSHEQYF. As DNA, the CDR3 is TGTGCCAGTAGTAGATCGACAGGGTCAAGCCACGAGCAGTACTTC.

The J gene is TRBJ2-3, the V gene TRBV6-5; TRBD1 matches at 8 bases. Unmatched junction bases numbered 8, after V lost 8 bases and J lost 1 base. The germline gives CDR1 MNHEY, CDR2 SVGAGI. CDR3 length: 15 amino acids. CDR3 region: CASLRWGQGTDTQYF. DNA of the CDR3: TGTGCCAGCCTAAGATGGGGACAGGGCACAGATACGCAGTATTTT.

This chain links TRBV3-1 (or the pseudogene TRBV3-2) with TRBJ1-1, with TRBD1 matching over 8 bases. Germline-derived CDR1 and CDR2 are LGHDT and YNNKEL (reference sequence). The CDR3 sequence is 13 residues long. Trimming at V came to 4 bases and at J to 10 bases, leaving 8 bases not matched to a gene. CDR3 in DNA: TGTGCCAGCAGCCTTGGACAGGGAAGAAGAGCTTTCTTT. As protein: CASSLGQGRRAFF.

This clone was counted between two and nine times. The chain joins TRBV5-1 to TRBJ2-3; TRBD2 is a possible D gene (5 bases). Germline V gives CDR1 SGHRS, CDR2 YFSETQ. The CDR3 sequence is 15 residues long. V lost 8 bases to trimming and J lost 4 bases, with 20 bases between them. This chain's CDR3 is CASSAGAGGADTQYF. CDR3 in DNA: TGCGCCAGTTCGGCGGGTGCCGGAGGCGCAGATACGCAGTATTTT.

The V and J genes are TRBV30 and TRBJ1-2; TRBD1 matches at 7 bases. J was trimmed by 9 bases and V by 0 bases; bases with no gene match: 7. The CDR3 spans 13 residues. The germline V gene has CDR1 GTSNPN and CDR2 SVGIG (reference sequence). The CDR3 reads CAWSVYDRESYTF. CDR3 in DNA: TGTGCCTGGAGTGTATATGACAGGGAGAGCTACACCTTC.

The CDR3 nucleotides are TGTGCCAGCAGCCCCCTGGGCAATTACTACGAGCAGTACTTC. Protein product: CASSPLGNYYEQYF. The rearrangement links TRBV7-2 to TRBJ2-7; D call uncertain. The ends were cut back, 5 bases at V and 3 bases at J, with 14 bases in the middle. Germline-derived CDR1 and CDR2 are SGHTA and FQGNSA. CDR3 length: 14 amino acids.

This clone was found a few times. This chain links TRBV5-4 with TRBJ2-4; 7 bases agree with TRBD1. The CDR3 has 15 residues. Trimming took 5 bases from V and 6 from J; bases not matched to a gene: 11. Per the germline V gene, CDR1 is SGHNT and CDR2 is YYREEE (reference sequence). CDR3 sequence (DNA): TGTGCCAGCAGATTAACAGGGGCGGGCGGAAACATTCAGTACTTC. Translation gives CASRLTGAGGNIQYF.

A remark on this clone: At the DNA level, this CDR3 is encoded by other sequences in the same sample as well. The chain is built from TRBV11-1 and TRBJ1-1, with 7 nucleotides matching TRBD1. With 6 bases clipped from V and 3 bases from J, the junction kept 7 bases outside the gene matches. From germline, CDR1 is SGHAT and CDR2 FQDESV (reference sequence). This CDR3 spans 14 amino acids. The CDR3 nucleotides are TGTGCCAGCAGTCCAGGGGGGCGGGACACTGAAGCTTTCTTT. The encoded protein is CASSPGGRDTEAFF.

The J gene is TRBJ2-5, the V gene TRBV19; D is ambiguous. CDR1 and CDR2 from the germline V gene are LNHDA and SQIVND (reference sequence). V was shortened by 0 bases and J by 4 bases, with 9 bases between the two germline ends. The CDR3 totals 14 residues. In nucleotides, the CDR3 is TGTGCCAGTAGTATAGACAAGAATCTAGAGACCCAGTACTTC. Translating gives CASSIDKNLETQYF. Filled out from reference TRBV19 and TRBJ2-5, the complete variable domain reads DGGITQSPKYLFRKEGQNVTLSCEQNLNHDAMYWYRQDPGQGLRLIYYSQIVNDFQKGDIAEGYSVSREKKESFPLTVTSAQKNPTAFYLCASSIDKNLETQYFGPGTRLLVL.